Listed below are T cell receptor beta chains from one sample, sequenced in a study of T cell responses to AZD1222 COVID-19 vaccine. Produced via immunoSEQ multiplex PCR; TCRdb's table is partial and in-frame only. The table shows some 150,000 clones, with about nine tenths occurring only once. The starting material was peripheral blood, obtained after recovery from COVID-19. These receptors originate from an adult who had recovered from COVID-19. The CDR3 runs from the conserved cysteine through the conserved F or W. D genes are given only for firm matches. Rows may omit the clone size; those that give it use once, few, many or a size class.

d_call clone_size j_call v_call cdr3_aa cdr3_nt
TRBD2 NA TRBJ2-7 TRBV28 CASSLSRAAGLAASYEQYF TGTGCCAGCAGTTTATCGCGGGCCGCGGGACTAGCGGCCTCCTACGAGCAGTACTTC
TRBD2 NA TRBJ2-5 TRBV7-2 CASSPSPAGGETQYF TGTGCCAGCAGCCCCTCCCCAGCGGGGGGGGAGACCCAGTACTTC
NA NA TRBJ1-2 TRBV19 CASSPDRINYGYTF TGTGCCAGTAGCCCCGACCGGATTAACTATGGCTACACCTTC
TRBD2 NA TRBJ2-7 TRBV5-4 CASSSLSGGAYEQYF TGTGCCAGCAGCTCCCTTAGCGGGGGGGCCTACGAGCAGTACTTC
NA few TRBJ2-3 TRBV6-2/TRBV6-3 CASSDAQGTDTQYF TGTGCCAGCAGTGATGCTCAGGGAACAGATACGCAGTATTTT
NA few TRBJ1-5 TRBV7-2 CASSFGAREGQPQHF TGTGCCAGCAGCTTCGGGGCGCGGGAGGGTCAGCCCCAGCATTTT
NA once TRBJ2-2 TRBV18 CASSHSTGELFF TGTGCCAGCTCACACAGCACCGGGGAGCTGTTTTTT
TRBD1 few TRBJ1-3 TRBV28 CASTPSQGALGNTIYF TGTGCCAGCACCCCTTCCCAGGGGGCCCTCGGAAACACCATATATTTT
NA NA TRBJ1-2 TRBV4-1 CASSQGPNYGYTF TGCGCCAGCAGCCAAGGACCTAACTATGGCTACACCTTC
NA NA TRBJ2-3 TRBV2 CASSEDPGRADTQYF TGTGCCAGCAGTGAAGACCCGGGAAGGGCAGATACGCAGTATTTT
NA NA TRBJ2-7 TRBV2 CASIPGSTYEQYF TGTGCCAGCATACCCGGGAGCACCTACGAGCAGTACTTC
NA NA TRBJ1-5 TRBV18 CASSLKGGNQPQHF TGTGCCAGCTCACTTAAAGGGGGCAATCAGCCCCAGCATTTT
NA NA TRBJ1-5 TRBV12-3/TRBV12-4 CASSLRVPQPQHF TGTGCCAGCAGTTTAAGGGTTCCTCAGCCCCAGCATTTT
NA NA TRBJ2-7 TRBV28 CASSLPSQGNYEQYF TGTGCCAGCAGTTTACCAAGCCAGGGAAACTACGAGCAGTACTTC
TRBD1 NA TRBJ1-1 TRBV7-2 CASSLNRGLVAFF TGTGCCAGCAGCTTAAACAGGGGGCTTGTAGCTTTCTTT
TRBD1 NA TRBJ1-6 TRBV28 CASSSNRGERSPLHF TGTGCCAGCAGTTCGAACAGGGGAGAGCGCTCACCCCTCCACTTT
TRBD2 NA TRBJ2-1 TRBV28 CASRLGGRNNEQFF TGTGCCAGCAGGCTGGGCGGGAGGAATAATGAGCAGTTCTTC
TRBD2 NA TRBJ2-3 TRBV5-1 CASSLGPGLAGDTQYF TGCGCCAGCAGCTTAGGCCCGGGACTAGCCGGAGATACGCAGTATTTT
NA NA TRBJ2-1 TRBV5-1 CASSLDSGGVYGNEQFF TGCGCCAGCAGCTTGGATTCAGGAGGGGTTTATGGCAATGAGCAGTTCTTC
TRBD1 NA TRBJ2-7 TRBV4-1 CASSHLRGQGDNEQYF TGCGCCAGCAGCCACCTACGGGGACAGGGGGATAACGAGCAGTACTTC
NA NA TRBJ2-7 TRBV2 CASSGYYEQYF TGTGCCAGCAGTGGGTACTACGAGCAGTACTTC
TRBD2 once TRBJ2-5 TRBV30 CACPQRGVRTQYF TGTGCCTGCCCGCAGCGGGGGGTGCGGACCCAGTACTTC
NA few TRBJ1-1 TRBV7-2 CASSLEHTREAEAFF TGTGCCAGCAGCTTAGAGCATACCAGGGAGGCTGAAGCTTTCTTT
NA NA TRBJ2-1 TRBV5-1 CASSLGDTTYNEQFF TGCGCCAGCAGCTTAGGGGACACGACCTACAATGAGCAGTTCTTC
TRBD2 NA TRBJ2-1 TRBV4-2 CASSGGRWSYNEQFF TGTGCCAGCTCGGGCGGGAGATGGTCCTACAATGAGCAGTTCTTC
TRBD1 NA TRBJ2-2 TRBV10-3 CATKDRENTGELFF TGTGCCACTAAGGACAGGGAAAACACCGGGGAGCTGTTTTTT
NA NA TRBJ2-1 TRBV10-1 CASGRWDNEQFF TGCGCCAGCGGACGCTGGGACAATGAGCAGTTCTTC
NA NA TRBJ2-7 TRBV5-1 CASSLGGDPAYEQYF TGCGCCAGCAGCTTGGGGGGGGACCCCGCCTACGAGCAGTACTTC
TRBD2 NA TRBJ2-2 TRBV4-1 CASSQGGLAGGRRTGELFF TGCGCCAGCAGCCAAGGAGGACTAGCGGGGGGGCGGAGGACCGGGGAGCTGTTTTTT
TRBD2 NA TRBJ2-2 TRBV6-2/TRBV6-3 CASSYRRGGTNTGELFF TGTGCCAGCAGTTACAGGCGGGGGGGGACGAACACCGGGGAGCTGTTTTTT
NA NA TRBJ1-1 TRBV18 CASSPGQNTEAFF TGTGCCAGCTCACCCGGACAGAACACTGAAGCTTTCTTT
NA NA TRBJ2-5 TRBV5-4 CASSLISTYQETQYF TGTGCCAGCAGCTTGATCTCGACATACCAAGAGACCCAGTACTTC
TRBD1 NA TRBJ1-2 TRBV5-1 CASSLEGQGTGYTF TGCGCCAGCAGCTTGGAGGGACAGGGGACCGGCTACACCTTC
TRBD2 NA TRBJ2-3 TRBV6-1 CASSELLARTTDTQYF TGTGCCAGCAGTGAACTACTAGCGAGAACCACAGATACGCAGTATTTT
NA NA TRBJ2-7 TRBV18 CASSRDLEQYF TGTGCCAGCTCCCGGGACCTTGAGCAGTACTTC
NA NA TRBJ2-7 TRBV28 CASSLRRDEQYF TGTGCCAGCAGCCTTAGGAGGGACGAGCAGTACTTC
TRBD1 once TRBJ1-5 TRBV6-5 CASSTNRGDNQPQHF TGTGCCAGCAGCACAAACAGGGGCGACAATCAGCCCCAGCATTTT
TRBD1 once TRBJ1-2 TRBV19 CASSVGQGSGYTF TGTGCCAGTAGTGTGGGACAGGGAAGTGGCTACACCTTC
TRBD1 NA TRBJ2-5 TRBV5-1 CASSKGQGATETQYF TGCGCCAGCAGCAAGGGACAGGGGGCTACAGAGACCCAGTACTTC
NA NA TRBJ1-2 TRBV6-5 CASKAWEYGYTF TGTGCCAGCAAGGCCTGGGAATATGGCTACACCTTC
NA once TRBJ1-1 TRBV18 CASSFNRDTEAFF TGTGCCAGCTCGTTCAACAGGGACACTGAAGCTTTCTTT
TRBD1 NA TRBJ2-7 TRBV6-2/TRBV6-3 CASSNRGPYEQYF TGTGCCAGCAGCAACAGGGGACCTTACGAGCAGTACTTC
NA NA TRBJ2-7 TRBV25-1 CASSRVNGSYEQYF TGTGCCAGCTCGAGGGTTAACGGGTCCTACGAGCAGTACTTC
NA NA TRBJ2-1 TRBV6-2/TRBV6-3 CASSYKAGSSYNEQFF TGTGCCAGCAGTTACAAAGCAGGAAGCTCCTACAATGAGCAGTTCTTC
NA NA TRBJ1-1 TRBV2 CASSSQGNTEAFF TGTGCCAGCAGTTCACAGGGGAACACTGAAGCTTTCTTT
NA NA TRBJ2-3 TRBV5-4 CASSPAPEGAQYF TGTGCCAGCAGTCCCGCCCCGGAGGGTGCGCAGTATTTT
TRBD1 NA TRBJ2-2 TRBV10-2 CASAFWTGMDTGELFF TGCGCCAGCGCGTTTTGGACAGGAATGGACACCGGGGAGCTGTTTTTT
NA few TRBJ1-4 TRBV4-3 CASSLIVGQFGEKLFF TGCGCCAGCAGCCTGATCGTTGGGCAATTTGGGGAAAAACTGTTTTTT
NA NA TRBJ2-3 TRBV7-6 CASSLAVGSSTDTQYF TGTGCCAGCAGCTTAGCGGTCGGCTCTAGCACAGATACGCAGTATTTT
TRBD1 once TRBJ1-4 TRBV6-4 CASSDSDRGKLFF TGTGCCAGCAGTGACTCGGACAGGGGGAAACTGTTTTTT